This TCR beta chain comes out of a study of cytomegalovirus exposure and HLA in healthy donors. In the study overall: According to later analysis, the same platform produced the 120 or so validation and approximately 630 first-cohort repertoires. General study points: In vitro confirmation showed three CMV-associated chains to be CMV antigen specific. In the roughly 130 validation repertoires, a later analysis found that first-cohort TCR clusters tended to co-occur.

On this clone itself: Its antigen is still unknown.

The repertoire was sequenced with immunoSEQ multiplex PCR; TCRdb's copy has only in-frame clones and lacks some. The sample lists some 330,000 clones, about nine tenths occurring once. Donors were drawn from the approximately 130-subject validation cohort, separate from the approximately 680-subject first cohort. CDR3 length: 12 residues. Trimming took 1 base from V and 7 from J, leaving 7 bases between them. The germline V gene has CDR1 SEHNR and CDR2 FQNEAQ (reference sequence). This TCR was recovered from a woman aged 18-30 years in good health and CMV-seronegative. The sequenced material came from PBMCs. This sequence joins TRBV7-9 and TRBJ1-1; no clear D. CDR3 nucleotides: TGTGCCAGCAGCTTAGAGGAGCTTGAAGCTTTCTTT. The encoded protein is CASSLEELEAFF.